This T cell receptor beta chain was sequenced during a study of identical twins. This clonotype was observed at least ten times. Its specificity is unknown. Germline-derived CDR1 and CDR2 are KGHDR and SFDVKD. Losses at the gene ends were 10 bases for V and 4 bases for J; bases not matched to a gene: 7. This CDR3 spans 14 amino acids. Overall study results and limits: Rather than following the same donors, the conclusions depended on cross-sectional statistical analysis.

TCRdb re-derived calls from the 5' RACE reads in MiXCR, one entry per CDR3 protein. Of 500,000 or so distinct CDR3 sequences listed, roughly an eighth were seen once; the top ten hold about 1%. The same sample was also used in a study of yellow fever vaccine responses in identical twins.

Material for sequencing was CD4+ T cells sorted from blood. The clonotype was recovered from a young woman in good health. This chain connects TRBV24-1 to TRBJ2-2; 8 bases map to TRBD1. The CDR3 DNA sequence: TGTGCCACAAACAGGGGGAGTAGCACCGGGGAGCTGTTTTTT. It translates to CATNRGSSTGELFF.